The 25 T cell receptor beta chains in this list originate from one sample, sequenced in a study of human T cells and chemical hapten exposure. Time point given: patch test 1, 2 weeks after DPC sensitization. The treatment denotes: therapeutic diphenylcyclopropenone sensitization with weekly scalp DPC. TCRdb re-called the RACE reads with MiXCR, one entry per CDR3 protein. This table has approximately 49,000 distinct CDR3 sequences, roughly 9.5% appearing once. The input for sequencing was whole blood, taken in connection with sensitization to the hapten diphenylcyclopropenone (DPC). The receptors stem from a woman between 50 and 59 years old with alopecia areata. Some clones in this sample may be carry-over from other donors' samples.

This clonotype showed up just a few times. The rearrangement joins TRBV28 to TRBJ2-2, with D unresolved. The CDR3 has 15 residues. Germline V gives CDR1 MDHEN, CDR2 SYDVKM. V lost 6 bases, J lost 0 bases, and 11 bases lay in between. CDR3 DNA: TGTGCCAGCAGAATCCCTAATGCGAACACCGGGGAGCTGTTTTTT. This sequence encodes CASRIPNANTGELFF.

The chain is built from TRBV29-1 and TRBJ2-3; D possibly matches TRBD1 or TRBD2 (5 bases each). This CDR3 is 14 amino acids long. The germline V gene has CDR1 SQVTM and CDR2 ANQGSEA. V was shortened by 4 bases and J by 4 bases, with 15 bases between the two germline ends. CDR3 DNA sequence: TGCAGCGTTGGCCGGGACCCTAACGCAGATACGCAGTATTTT. Translating gives CSVGRDPNADTQYF.

This clonotype was counted at least ten times. The V and J genes are TRBV7-9 and TRBJ1-3, with D unclear. This CDR3 comprises 15 residues. From germline, CDR1 is SEHNR and CDR2 FQNEAQ (reference sequence). Trimming removed 3 bases from V and 0 bases from J, with 9 bases in between. The CDR3 DNA reads TGTGCCAGCAGCTTTTACGCGATCTCTGGAAACACCATATATTTT. This translates into CASSFYAISGNTIYF.

This clonotype has ten or more counts. The chain combines TRBV20-1 with TRBJ2-1, with a tentative D call TRBD2 (6 bases). Trimming removed 0 bases from V and 9 bases from J, with 12 bases in between. CDR3 length equals 13 residues. CDR1 is DFQATT and CDR2 is SNEGSKA in the germline V gene (reference sequence). The CDR3 here is CSAREASAREQFF. The CDR3 DNA sequence: TGCAGTGCTAGAGAGGCTAGCGCACGTGAGCAGTTCTTC.

This clonotype has more than one count but fewer than ten. The rearrangement links TRBV5-4 to TRBJ1-1; tentative D call: TRBD1 (5 bases). Germline lookup yields CDR1 SGHNT and CDR2 YYREEE (reference sequence). With 1 base removed from V and 0 bases from J, the gap between germline ends came to 13 bases. The CDR3 covers 16 residues. The CDR3 DNA follows: TGTGCCAGCAGCTTGTCAGGGAAAAGAATGAACACTGAAGCTTTCTTT. The encoded protein is CASSLSGKRMNTEAFF.

This clonotype showed up many times. The V and J genes are TRBV28 and TRBJ1-1, with D maybe TRBD1 (6 bases). With 5 bases removed from V and 1 base from J, the gap between germline ends came to 17 bases. CDR3 length: 16 amino acids. CDR1 and CDR2 (germline): MDHEN, SYDVKM. Written as DNA, the CDR3 is TGTGCCAGCAGTCTGGCATTTAGGGGGAGGAACACTGAAGCTTTCTTT. Its translation: CASSLAFRGRNTEAFF.

This clonotype was recorded at least ten times. This chain joins TRBV5-1 and TRBJ1-5; possible D gene TRBD1, 6 bases. Germline values: CDR1 SGHRS, CDR2 YFSETQ. The CDR3 is made up of 14 amino acids. With 0 bases removed from V and 7 bases from J, the gap between germline ends came to 11 bases. The CDR3 reads CASSLGQGTQPQHF. In DNA, the CDR3 is TGCGCCAGCAGCTTGGGGCAGGGGACACAGCCCCAGCATTTT.

V and J are TRBV12-3 or TRBV12-4 and TRBJ2-1; 7 nucleotides line up with TRBD1. This CDR3 is built from 15 residues. Trimming removed 3 bases from V and 5 bases from J; junction bases left unmatched: 7. The CDR3 nucleotides read TGTGCCAGCAGTTTTCTCGGGACAGTCAACAATGAGCAGTTCTTC. The encoded protein is CASSFLGTVNNEQFF.

This clonotype turned up a few times. The genes are TRBV12-3 or TRBV12-4 and TRBJ2-1; D remains ambiguous. With 9 bases removed from V and 3 bases from J, the gap between germline ends came to 18 bases. This CDR3 has 15 amino acids. The DNA of the CDR3 is TGTGCCAGTAGCATAAACGGGCCGGGCTACAATGAGCAGTTCTTC. Amino acids: CASSINGPGYNEQFF.

Notes on this clonotype: A much larger clone is a single base away; this may be a read error. No DNA is shown, since the ends of the CDR3 on it are uncertain; the CDR3 is the one TCRdb lists. J is TRBJ1-6 and V is TRBV20-1; the tabulated D call, TRBD1, remains unverified against the DNA. Including both end residues, the CDR3 is 15 amino acids long. CDR1 is DFQATT and CDR2 is SNEGSKA in the germline V gene (reference sequence). CDR3 amino acids: CSAWAWGSYNSPHHF.

This clonotype qualifies as medium-sized (0.01 to 0.1%). V usage is TRBV20-1 and J usage is TRBJ2-7, with 7 bases matching TRBD2. The V gene end was trimmed by 1 base and the J gene end by 7 bases; junction bases not matched to a gene: 4. Germline-derived CDR1 and CDR2 are DFQATT and SNEGSKA (reference sequence). There are 12 residues in the CDR3. The CDR3 DNA reads TGCAGTGCTAGAGGGCTAGCGGTAGAGCAGTACTTC. Translating it yields CSARGLAVEQYF.

In this sample, this clonotype turned up many times. The gene calls are TRBV29-1 and TRBJ1-1; D is possibly TRBD1 (6 bases). The CDR3 runs to 16 residues. CDR1 and CDR2 from the germline V gene are SQVTM and ANQGSEA. Deletions cut 4 bases from V and 1 base from J, with 19 bases between. The CDR3 coding sequence is TGCAGCGTTGTCGGGGGGGCGAGAATAAAGAACACTGAAGCTTTCTTT. Protein product: CSVVGGARIKNTEAFF.

Of note for this clonotype: A much more abundant neighbour one base away suggests this may be a read error. This is likely a read error, given that the CDR3 carries no conserved phenylalanine or tryptophan at its end. In nucleotides, the CDR3 is TGTGCCAGCAGTCAGGACAGGAGTAATGAAAAACTGTTTCTT. This codes for CASSQDRSNEKLFL. The chain uses TRBV12-3 or TRBV12-4 and TRBJ1-4, with TRBD1 matching over 7 bases. Trimming took 5 bases from V and 4 from J; bases not matched to a gene: 4. The CDR3 spans 14 residues.

This clonotype was seen ten or more times. The chain is built from TRBV7-9 and TRBJ1-1; D is undetermined. Looked up from germline, CDR1 is SEHNR and CDR2 is FQNEAQ (reference sequence). The CDR3 runs 13 residues. Trimming removed 2 bases at V and 1 base at J, with 5 bases between. The CDR3 DNA reads as TGTGCCAGCAGCTTATCCAGGAACACTGAAGCTTTCTTT. Its translation is CASSLSRNTEAFF.

This clonotype has ten or more counts. V gene TRBV20-1 combines with J gene TRBJ2-1; no clear D. The germline V and J ends were trimmed by 5 bases and 5 bases, with 7 bases remaining between them. The CDR3 sequence is 11 residues long. Germline V lookup: CDR1 DFQATT, CDR2 SNEGSKA (reference sequence). The CDR3 sequence: CSAGFNNEQFF. In DNA form, the CDR3 reads TGCAGTGCTGGATTCAACAATGAGCAGTTCTTC.

The V gene is TRBV27, the J gene TRBJ1-6; no firm D call. The V gene lost 7 bases and the J gene lost 6 bases, with 7 bases spanning the gap. Germline V lookup: CDR1 MNHEY, CDR2 SMNVEV (reference sequence). The CDR3 spans 12 residues. CDR3 sequence (DNA): TGTGCCAGCACTATCAGTAATTCACCCCTCCACTTT. Its protein product is CASTISNSPLHF.

This clonotype was seen repeatedly, ten times or more. The chain recombines TRBV10-1 with TRBJ2-2, with 12 bases identical to TRBD2. CDR3 length: 16 residues. With 5 bases clipped from V and 2 bases from J, the junction kept 3 bases outside the gene matches. From germline, CDR1 is WNHNN and CDR2 SYGVQD (reference sequence). CDR3 nucleotides: TGCGCCAGCAGTAGGACTAGCGGGACAAACACCGGGGAGCTGTTTTTT. It is translated as CASSRTSGTNTGELFF.

This clonotype was recorded many times. The CDR3, as DNA: TGTGCCACCGAACGGGACAGGGAACCCTCCGAGCAGTACTTC. It yields the protein CATERDREPSEQYF. The J gene is TRBJ2-7, the V gene TRBV28; 9 bases fit TRBD1. Germline V lookup: CDR1 MDHEN, CDR2 SYDVKM. V lost 10 bases to trimming and J lost 6 bases; unmatched junction nucleotides: 13. CDR3 length equals 14 residues.

The sample holds many counts of this clonotype. J is TRBJ2-2 and V is TRBV7-6; possibly TRBD1 for D (6 bases). The CDR3 spans 18 residues. CDR1 and CDR2 (germline): SGHVS, FNYEAQ. The V gene lost 1 base and the J gene lost 0 bases, with 15 bases spanning the gap. The DNA for the CDR3 is TGTGCCAGCAGCTTAGAGTTTTTTACAGGGCCGAACACCGGGGAGCTGTTTTTT. This encodes CASSLEFFTGPNTGELFF.

This clonotype was counted at least ten times. CDR3 bases: TGCGCCAGCGCTTCGTCGGACCGCTACGAGCAGTACTTC. It specifies CASASSDRYEQYF. This chain joins TRBV10-1 and TRBJ2-7; the D is unclear. With 8 bases removed from V and 3 bases from J, the gap between germline ends came to 14 bases. CDR3 length: 13 amino acids. Germline-derived CDR1 and CDR2 are WNHNN and SYGVQD (reference sequence).

This clonotype was found many times. V and J are TRBV12-3 or TRBV12-4 and TRBJ2-5, with D perhaps matching TRBD1 (6 bases). Trimming left V 6 bases short and J 2 bases short, with 13 bases between. The CDR3 covers 14 residues. The chain's CDR3 is CASSYTGRQETQYF. CDR3 DNA: TGTGCCAGCAGCTATACAGGGCGTCAAGAGACCCAGTACTTC.

This clonotype was recorded at least ten times. The chain joins TRBV20-1 to TRBJ2-1; 13 bases are shared with TRBD2. The CDR3 covers 15 residues. V was pared by 1 base and J by 5 bases, with 2 bases of the junction left unmatched. Per germline, CDR1 DFQATT and CDR2 SNEGSKA (reference sequence). The CDR3: CSARVGLAGDNEQFF. The CDR3, as DNA: TGCAGTGCTAGAGTAGGACTAGCGGGGGACAATGAGCAGTTCTTC.

At least ten counts were recorded for this clonotype. The chain is built from TRBV10-2 and TRBJ2-1; D perhaps matches TRBD2 (6 bases). Germline V gene lookup returns CDR1 WSHSY and CDR2 SAAADI. This CDR3 contains 14 residues. Trimming cost V 5 bases and J 9 bases, with 17 bases left between them. The CDR3 region is CASSIIRELGEQFF. Written as DNA, the CDR3 is TGCGCCAGCAGTATTATCCGGGAGCTTGGTGAGCAGTTCTTC.

At least ten counts were recorded for this clonotype. This chain joins TRBV15 and TRBJ2-3; 9 bases fit TRBD2. J gave up 2 bases and V 0 bases, and 9 bases lay outside the gene matches. The CDR3 length is 18 residues. Germline V gene lookup returns CDR1 LNHNV and CDR2 YYDKDF (reference sequence). In DNA, the CDR3 is TGTGCCACCAGCAGAGAGAGCCCGGGACTAGCCCTCACAGATACGCAGTATTTT. It specifies CATSRESPGLALTDTQYF. Based on the CDR3 plus reference TRBV15 and TRBJ2-3, the full variable domain is DAMVIQNPRYQVTQFGKPVTLSCSQTLNHNVMYWYQQKSSQAPKLLFHYYDKDFNNEADTPDNFQSRRPNTSFCFLDIRSPGLGDTAMYLCATSRESPGLALTDTQYFGPGTRLTVL.

This clonotype was picked up many times. J is TRBJ2-3 and V is TRBV7-2, with 8 bases that match TRBD2. V lost 8 bases to trimming and J lost 0 bases; unmatched junction nucleotides: 10. Germline-derived CDR1 and CDR2 are SGHTA and FQGNSA. This CDR3 is 16 amino acids long. CDR3 nucleotides: TGTGCCAGCTCACTCCAGCGGGGGCACAGCACAGATACGCAGTATTTT. It translates to CASSLQRGHSTDTQYF.